Listed below are T cell receptor beta chains from one sample, sequenced in a study of blood T cell repertoires in COVID-19. Here immunoSEQ multiplex PCR was the method, and the copy in TCRdb shows in-frame clones only, minus some. The sample lists fewer than 250,000 clones, 75% to 90% occurring once. Sequencing was carried out using peripheral blood. The receptors originated from a woman in her 70s with active or convalescent COVID-19. CDR3s include the opening cysteine and the closing phenylalanine or tryptophan. Each record gives: J gene, D gene, V gene, clone size, CDR3 DNA, CDR3 protein. A D gene is named only where the DNA matches it firmly. Size is omitted from some rows. Given values are once, few, many or a class for expanded clones.

j_call: TRBJ2-2
d_call: TRBD1
v_call: TRBV19
clone_size: once
cdr3_nt: TGTGCCAGTAGTCTAGGCAGGGGGTACAACACCGGGGAGCTGTTTTTT
cdr3_aa: CASSLGRGYNTGELFF

j_call: TRBJ2-7
d_call: TRBD2
v_call: TRBV7-2
clone_size: .
cdr3_nt: TGTGCCAGCAGCTTAAACGGGGGGACGGCCTACGAGCAGTACTTC
cdr3_aa: CASSLNGGTAYEQYF

j_call: TRBJ2-7
d_call: TRBD1
v_call: TRBV7-2
clone_size: few
cdr3_nt: TGTGCCAGCAGCTTAGGCTCGGGACAGGGCTCCTACGAGCAGTACTTC
cdr3_aa: CASSLGSGQGSYEQYF

j_call: TRBJ2-5
d_call: .
v_call: TRBV19
clone_size: .
cdr3_nt: TGTGCCAGTACCGACGGCGGGGTGGAAGAGACCCAGTACTTC
cdr3_aa: CASTDGGVEETQYF

j_call: TRBJ1-1
d_call: TRBD1
v_call: TRBV28
clone_size: .
cdr3_nt: TGTGCCAGCAGTCCCCCTACCGACAGGGTAGGCACTGAAGCTTTCTTT
cdr3_aa: CASSPPTDRVGTEAFF

j_call: TRBJ1-2
d_call: TRBD1
v_call: TRBV7-2
clone_size: .
cdr3_nt: TGTGCCAGCAGCGCGTACAGGGGTGACTATGGCTACACCTTC
cdr3_aa: CASSAYRGDYGYTF

j_call: TRBJ2-3
d_call: TRBD1
v_call: TRBV6-5
clone_size: once
cdr3_nt: TGTGCCACTGGGGGCGGACAGGGAACAGATACGCAGTATTTT
cdr3_aa: CATGGGQGTDTQYF

j_call: TRBJ1-6
d_call: .
v_call: TRBV3-1/TRBV3-2
clone_size: .
cdr3_nt: TGTGCCAGCAGCCTTTCTTCCCCCATGACAGGACCGAAACTCCACTTT
cdr3_aa: CASSLSSPMTGPKLHF

j_call: TRBJ1-2
d_call: .
v_call: TRBV19
clone_size: few
cdr3_nt: TGTGCCAGTAGCCTTGACAGTTCCCTTAACTATGGCTACACCTTC
cdr3_aa: CASSLDSSLNYGYTF

j_call: TRBJ1-1
d_call: .
v_call: TRBV10-1
clone_size: .
cdr3_nt: TGCGCCAGCAGTGGACGGGTCCACACTGAAGCTTTCTTT
cdr3_aa: CASSGRVHTEAFF

j_call: TRBJ2-7
d_call: .
v_call: TRBV7-9
clone_size: .
cdr3_nt: TGTGCCAGCAGCTTGGCAGGGGCAACCTACGAGCAGTACTTC
cdr3_aa: CASSLAGATYEQYF

j_call: TRBJ2-7
d_call: .
v_call: TRBV5-4
clone_size: .
cdr3_nt: TGTGCCAGCAGCTTGAGGCAGGGAGGTTGGAACGAGCAGTACTTC
cdr3_aa: CASSLRQGGWNEQYF

j_call: TRBJ1-2
d_call: TRBD1
v_call: TRBV6-5
clone_size: .
cdr3_nt: TGTGCCGGAGGACAGGGGGCATTTACTAACTATGGCTACACCTTC
cdr3_aa: CAGGQGAFTNYGYTF

j_call: TRBJ1-1
d_call: .
v_call: TRBV2
clone_size: .
cdr3_nt: TGTGCCAGCAGTGAAAGGGGCAGGGGGAACACTGAAGCTTTCTTT
cdr3_aa: CASSERGRGNTEAFF

j_call: TRBJ1-4
d_call: .
v_call: TRBV7-9
clone_size: few
cdr3_nt: TGTGCCAGCAGCTTAGGTACGCTGTCGCGAAGCTCCGATGAAAAACTGTTTTTT
cdr3_aa: CASSLGTLSRSSDEKLFF

j_call: TRBJ1-2
d_call: .
v_call: TRBV2
clone_size: .
cdr3_nt: TGTGCCAGCAGTTTTAATACCCCCGGGGATGGCTACACCTTC
cdr3_aa: CASSFNTPGDGYTF

j_call: TRBJ1-4
d_call: .
v_call: TRBV2
clone_size: once
cdr3_nt: TGTGCCAGCAGTGAAACCGGGTCATACAATGAAAAACTGTTTTTT
cdr3_aa: CASSETGSYNEKLFF

j_call: TRBJ2-5
d_call: TRBD2
v_call: TRBV12-5
clone_size: .
cdr3_nt: TGTGCTAGTGATGATAGAAAGCGGGGGGGTGGAGAGACCCAGTACTTC
cdr3_aa: CASDDRKRGGGETQYF

j_call: TRBJ1-1
d_call: .
v_call: TRBV19
clone_size: .
cdr3_nt: TGTGCCAGTAGGGCTGACAGGTTGGGTGAAGCTTTCTTT
cdr3_aa: CASRADRLGEAFF

j_call: TRBJ2-1
d_call: TRBD1
v_call: TRBV6-5
clone_size: .
cdr3_nt: TGTGCCTACCAACCGGGACAGGGGGGCGATGAGCAGTTCTTC
cdr3_aa: CAYQPGQGGDEQFF

j_call: TRBJ1-6
d_call: TRBD1
v_call: TRBV6-5
clone_size: .
cdr3_nt: TGTGCCAGCATCCGACAGGGAGATTCACCCCTCCACTTT
cdr3_aa: CASIRQGDSPLHF

j_call: TRBJ2-1
d_call: .
v_call: TRBV2
clone_size: once
cdr3_nt: TGTGCCAGCAGTCCGCGGTTCTACAATGAGCAGTTCTTC
cdr3_aa: CASSPRFYNEQFF

j_call: TRBJ1-2
d_call: TRBD1
v_call: TRBV27
clone_size: .
cdr3_nt: TGTGCCAGCAGATACTCGGGACAGGGGGCTGCTGGCTACACCTTC
cdr3_aa: CASRYSGQGAAGYTF

j_call: TRBJ2-2
d_call: TRBD2
v_call: TRBV19
clone_size: .
cdr3_nt: TGTGCCAGTAGTATGACTAGCGCTAACACCGGGGAGCTGTTTTTT
cdr3_aa: CASSMTSANTGELFF

j_call: TRBJ2-7
d_call: TRBD1
v_call: TRBV30
clone_size: few
cdr3_nt: TGTGCCTGGAGCCCTGGGACAGGGTCCCCCTACGAGCAGTACTTC
cdr3_aa: CAWSPGTGSPYEQYF

j_call: TRBJ2-3
d_call: .
v_call: TRBV29-1
clone_size: .
cdr3_nt: TGCAGCGTTGGTGTAGCTTCCTCCACAGATACGCAGTATTTT
cdr3_aa: CSVGVASSTDTQYF

j_call: TRBJ2-2
d_call: TRBD1
v_call: TRBV6-5
clone_size: once
cdr3_nt: TGTGCCAGCCGGCAGGGGGCGGGCGGGGAGCTGTTTTTT
cdr3_aa: CASRQGAGGELFF

j_call: TRBJ2-7
d_call: .
v_call: TRBV9
clone_size: once
cdr3_nt: TGTGCCAGCAGCGTAGTCCCGGAGGCCTACGAGCAGTACTTC
cdr3_aa: CASSVVPEAYEQYF

j_call: TRBJ1-2
d_call: .
v_call: TRBV5-1
clone_size: .
cdr3_nt: TGCGCCAGCAGCACTGGGCAGGGTAACTATGGCTACACCTTC
cdr3_aa: CASSTGQGNYGYTF

j_call: TRBJ1-5
d_call: .
v_call: TRBV6-1
clone_size: few
cdr3_nt: TGTGCCAGCAGTGAAACAGGCGGTAGACAGCCCCAGCATTTT
cdr3_aa: CASSETGGRQPQHF

j_call: TRBJ2-2
d_call: .
v_call: TRBV12-3/TRBV12-4
clone_size: few
cdr3_nt: TGTGCCAGCTGTTACTCGAACACCGGGGAGCTGTTTTTT
cdr3_aa: CASCYSNTGELFF

j_call: TRBJ1-2
d_call: TRBD1
v_call: TRBV9
clone_size: .
cdr3_nt: TGTGCCAGCAGCACCCCACGACAGGGTCCGAACTATGGCTACACCTTC
cdr3_aa: CASSTPRQGPNYGYTF

j_call: TRBJ2-3
d_call: TRBD2
v_call: TRBV3-1/TRBV3-2
clone_size: .
cdr3_nt: TGTGCCGGCAGCCAAGATAGTCTAGCGGGGGGGTCAGATACGCAGTATTTT
cdr3_aa: CAGSQDSLAGGSDTQYF

j_call: TRBJ1-2
d_call: TRBD1
v_call: TRBV13
clone_size: .
cdr3_nt: TGTGCCAGCAGCTCGAGGGGGCGTATGGGCTACACCTTC
cdr3_aa: CASSSRGRMGYTF

j_call: TRBJ2-7
d_call: .
v_call: TRBV9
clone_size: .
cdr3_nt: TGTGCCAGCAGCCCCGGACTGGCCTCCTACGAGCAGTACTTC
cdr3_aa: CASSPGLASYEQYF

j_call: TRBJ2-3
d_call: TRBD2
v_call: TRBV2
clone_size: .
cdr3_nt: TGTGCCAGCAGACGGACTAGCGGGACCAGCACAGATACGCAGTATTTT
cdr3_aa: CASRRTSGTSTDTQYF

j_call: TRBJ1-4
d_call: .
v_call: TRBV2
clone_size: .
cdr3_nt: TGTGCCAGCAGACCAGCGCCAACTAATGAAAAACTGTTTTTT
cdr3_aa: CASRPAPTNEKLFF

j_call: TRBJ1-1
d_call: .
v_call: TRBV19
clone_size: .
cdr3_nt: TGTGCCAGTAGTACGCCGGGCGGGGCTTTCTTT
cdr3_aa: CASSTPGGAFF

j_call: TRBJ1-1
d_call: TRBD1
v_call: TRBV7-3
clone_size: .
cdr3_nt: TGTGCCAGCAGCCGTCAGCAGGGGGGCAGCACTGAAGCTTTCTTT
cdr3_aa: CASSRQQGGSTEAFF

j_call: TRBJ2-7
d_call: .
v_call: TRBV27
clone_size: once
cdr3_nt: TGTGCCAGCAGTAACACACGGGGGCAGTACTTC
cdr3_aa: CASSNTRGQYF

j_call: TRBJ2-4
d_call: .
v_call: TRBV5-1
clone_size: .
cdr3_nt: TGCGCCAGCAGCTTGGACCCAGGGATGTCCAAAAACATTCAGTACTTC
cdr3_aa: CASSLDPGMSKNIQYF

j_call: TRBJ1-3
d_call: .
v_call: TRBV7-2
clone_size: .
cdr3_nt: TGTGCCAGCAGCACAACAGGGACCCTCCCTGGAAACACCATATATTTT
cdr3_aa: CASSTTGTLPGNTIYF

j_call: TRBJ2-7
d_call: TRBD1
v_call: TRBV6-5
clone_size: .
cdr3_nt: TGTGCCAGCAGAGCGAACAGGGGTGGAGAGCAGTACTTC
cdr3_aa: CASRANRGGEQYF